The T cell receptor (beta chain) under discussion was sequenced for a study of OX40 agonist ivuxolimab in advanced cancers. Study in general: All patients had ivuxolimab intravenously every 2 weeks at 0.01 to 10 mg/kg. The dose-escalation cohort had hepatocellular carcinoma, melanoma, renal cell or head and neck cancer.

Libraries were prepared by immunoSEQ multiplex PCR; TCRdb keeps only in-frame clonotypes and omits some of them. The sample holds around 49,000 clones, approximately 87% seen once. V lost 5 bases to trimming and J lost 0 bases, with 8 bases between them. The CDR3 is made up of 15 amino acids. Germline CDR1 MNHEY, CDR2 SMNVEV (reference sequence). This clone was detected a few times. This TCR derives from an adult with an advanced solid tumor such as melanoma, head and neck, liver or kidney cancer. The material sequenced was CD4+ or CD8+ T cells sorted from blood, taken in a trial of the OX40 agonist ivuxolimab. The chain is built from TRBV27 and TRBJ1-6, with D tentatively TRBD1 (5 bases). CDR3 sequence: CASSRQFSYNSPLHF. DNA for the CDR3: TGTGCCAGCAGTCGACAGTTCTCCTATAATTCACCCCTCCACTTT.